This T cell receptor beta chain was sequenced for a study of cytomegalovirus exposure and HLA in healthy donors. General observations from the study: TCR beta chains associated with HLA were, in a later analysis, more clonally expanded than equally common others. Indistinguishability led to the exclusion of some V segments, TRBV6-2 and TRBV6-3 included. In a later analysis, DRB1 alleles had the most associated TCRs; HLA-C alleles the fewest.

The CDR3 has 15 residues. The germline CDR1 and CDR2 sequences are MNHEY and SMNVEV (reference sequence). Trimming cost V 9 bases and J 4 bases; bases outside gene matches: 13. Turning to this clone: Its matching antigen is unknown.

Both 60 Vbeta primers and 13 Jbeta primers went into the PCR. Here immunoSEQ multiplex PCR was the method, and the copy in TCRdb shows in-frame clones only, minus some. Of 150,000 to 200,000 clones listed, around four fifths are singletons. As for the donors, each was a healthy bone marrow donor. The J gene is TRBJ1-2, the V gene TRBV27; 8 bases agree with TRBD1. Sequenced material: PBMCs. This clonotype was obtained from a woman between 40 and 50 years old in good health and CMV-seronegative. The CDR3 coding sequence is TGTGCCAGGTCTCTCACAAAGACAGGGGCCTATGGCTACACCTTC. This sequence encodes CARSLTKTGAYGYTF.